Listed here are 8 T cell receptor beta chains from one sample, sequenced in a study of control samples from healthy donors and cancer patients. Method: immunoSEQ multiplex PCR; TCRdb's copy keeps in-frame clones and lacks some. The table records hundreds of thousands of clones, around 80% of them present only once. The sequenced sample was PBMCs. All receptors come from a woman between 55 and 75 years old with lung cancer.

The CDR3: CASSRRQGWAGELFF. The CDR3 DNA reads TGTGCCAGCAGCCGGAGACAGGGGTGGGCCGGGGAGCTGTTTTTT. The gene calls are TRBV14 and TRBJ2-2; 8 bases map to TRBD1. Unmatched junction bases numbered 7, after V lost 4 bases and J lost 6 bases. Germline loops: CDR1 SGHDN, CDR2 FVKESK. The CDR3 is made up of 15 amino acids.

The chain is built from TRBV3-1 (or the pseudogene TRBV3-2) and TRBJ2-7; the D gene is possibly TRBD2 (6 bases). CDR1 is LGHDT and CDR2 is YNNKEL in the germline V gene (reference sequence). The CDR3 sequence is 12 residues long. Between the trimmed V and J ends, which lost 7 bases and 3 bases, there was a span of 10 bases. The CDR3 DNA is TGTGCCAGCAACGCCGGGGGCTACGAGCAGTACTTC. As protein: CASNAGGYEQYF.

The V call is TRBV3-1 (or the pseudogene TRBV3-2), the J call TRBJ2-5, with D unresolved. The V gene's germline CDR1 is LGHDT and CDR2 YNNKEL (reference sequence). The V and J ends lost 0 bases and 8 bases respectively, with 10 bases between them. CDR3 length: 13 residues. The CDR3 protein is CASSQDWADTQYF. In DNA form, the CDR3 reads TGTGCCAGCAGCCAAGACTGGGCAGATACCCAGTACTTC.

J is TRBJ1-1 and V is TRBV5-1; tentative D call: TRBD1 (5 bases). Per germline, CDR1 SGHRS and CDR2 YFSETQ. This CDR3 is built from 15 residues. Deletions cut 0 bases from V and 4 bases from J, with 13 bases between. Here the CDR3 DNA reads TGCGCCAGCAGCTTGGATGGGGGGGTCGCCACTGAAGCTTTCTTT. It yields the protein CASSLDGGVATEAFF.

The chain employs TRBV6-5 and TRBJ1-2; a weak D match, TRBD1 (5 bases). The CDR3 length is 13 residues. The V end lost 5 bases, the J end lost 12 bases, and 19 bases lay between the germline ends. Germline lookup yields CDR1 MNHEY and CDR2 SVGAGI. The CDR3 here is CASSPPRPGSHTF. The CDR3 nucleotides are TGTGCCAGCAGTCCCCCGCGGCCAGGGAGTCACACCTTC.

The J gene is TRBJ2-7, the V gene TRBV5-8, with 10 bases matching TRBD2. CDR1 and CDR2 from the germline V gene are SGHTS and YDEGEE. The CDR3 is 16 residues long. The J segment lost 6 bases and the V segment lost 2 bases, leaving 11 bases of the junction unmatched. CDR3 loop: CASSFPSAGGSGEQYF. DNA for the CDR3: TGTGCCAGCAGCTTCCCCTCAGCGGGGGGGAGTGGCGAGCAGTACTTC.

V is TRBV5-1 and J is TRBJ1-1; D remains ambiguous. Germline values: CDR1 SGHRS, CDR2 YFSETQ. This CDR3 region has 15 residues. V was clipped by 0 bases and J by 4 bases, with 13 bases between them. The CDR3 here is CASSLARGPGTEAFF. The CDR3, as DNA: TGCGCCAGCAGCTTGGCCCGTGGCCCTGGCACTGAAGCTTTCTTT. The entire variable domain, with the rest obtained from reference TRBV5-1 and TRBJ1-1, is as follows: KAGVTQTPRYLIKTRGQQVTLSCSPISGHRSVSWYQQTPGQGLQFLFEYFSETQRNKGNFPGRFSGRQFSNSRSEMNVSTLELGDSALYLCASSLARGPGTEAFFGQGTRLTVV.

This clone showed up just a few times. V and J are TRBV7-9 and TRBJ1-4; the D gene is possibly TRBD1 (6 bases). The CDR3 extends over 13 amino acids. Deletions cut 7 bases from V and 4 bases from J, with 10 bases between. The germline V gene encodes CDR1 SEHNR and CDR2 FQNEAQ (reference sequence). CDR3 sequence reads: CASIAGDNEKLFF. The CDR3 nucleotides are TGTGCCAGCATTGCAGGGGATAATGAAAAACTGTTTTTT.